This entry concerns a single T cell receptor (beta chain). This sample was taken from a study of blood T cell repertoires in COVID-19. Background on the study: T cells, B-cell-depleted T cells, or PBMCs supplied cDNA or gDNA.

Study processing details: For nucleated cells, counts were estimated from reference gene primer amplification. TCRdb's copy holds only in-frame clones and misses some; the assay was immunoSEQ multiplex PCR. V and J calls plus clone size are reproduced from that table; the DNA served to infer D and trimming. The sample gives 300,000 to 400,000 clones, approximately 91% of which show up once; 4.5% to 5.5% is in the top ten. The CDR3 is 15 amino acids. Trimming took 3 bases from V and 0 from J, leaving 9 bases between them. Germline loops: CDR1 KGHSH, CDR2 LQKENI. Grouping used clinical history reported by participants in a survey and questionnaire.

This clonotype originated in a man aged 55 to 70 who had recovered from COVID-19. The chain employs TRBV18 and TRBJ1-3; perhaps TRBD1 as D (6 bases). The source material was PBMCs or T cells enriched from blood (not recorded which). In DNA, the CDR3 is TGTGCCAGCTCACCGGACAGAGTCTCTGGAAACACCATATATTTT. Encoded protein: CASSPDRVSGNTIYF. Variable domain in full (rest from reference TRBV18 and TRBJ1-3): NAGVMQNPRHLVRRRGQEARLRCSPMKGHSHVYWYRQLPEEGLKFMVYLQKENIIDESGMPKERFSAEFPKEGPSILRIQQVVRGDSAAYFCASSPDRVSGNTIYFGEGSWLTVV.